A single sample gave rise to the 16 T cell receptor beta chains below, sequenced in a study of T cell responses to AZD1222 COVID-19 vaccine. TCRdb keeps only in-frame clones here, not all; method: immunoSEQ multiplex PCR. The sample records 70,000 to 95,000 clones, approximately 91% being singletons. This specimen consisted of peripheral blood, obtained 28 days after the second AZD1222 dose. All receptors come from an adult who received the AZD1222 COVID-19 vaccine.

The CDR3 nucleotides read TGTGCCAGCAGCTTCGACAGGGCCTCTGGAAACACCATATATTTT. Translating it yields CASSFDRASGNTIYF. V gene TRBV6-5 combines with J gene TRBJ1-3; 7 bases align to TRBD1. Trimming removed 6 bases from V and 0 bases from J; junction bases left unmatched: 5. The CDR3 runs to 15 residues. CDR1 and CDR2 (germline): MNHEY, SVGAGI.

Here the CDR3 reads CASSHAGVSNEKLFF. The CDR3 coding sequence is TGTGCCAGCAGCCATGCAGGGGTTTCTAATGAAAAACTGTTTTTT. The chain is built from TRBV3-1 (or the pseudogene TRBV3-2) and TRBJ1-4; a weak D match, TRBD1 (6 bases). The germline V gene has CDR1 LGHDT and CDR2 YNNKEL (reference sequence). The CDR3 has 15 residues. The V and J ends lost 3 bases and 3 bases respectively, with 11 bases between them.

The chain carries TRBV18 and TRBJ1-1; D gene ambiguous. V was cut by 3 bases and J by 1 base, with 15 bases left in between. Germline V gene data show CDR1 as KGHSH and CDR2 as LQKENI. The CDR3 is 16 residues long. CDR3 region: CASSPPYEGRNTEAFF. The CDR3 nucleotides read TGTGCCAGCTCACCTCCTTATGAAGGTAGGAACACTGAAGCTTTCTTT.

The chain has TRBV10-2 and TRBJ2-7; D might be TRBD1 or TRBD2, each matching 5 bases. This CDR3 is 13 amino acids long. V was clipped by 10 bases and J by 2 bases, with 15 bases between them. Germline V gene lookup returns CDR1 WSHSY and CDR2 SAAADI. CDR3 nucleotide sequence: TGCGCCACCACTGGGACCGAGGCCTACGAGCAGTACTTC. Protein: CATTGTEAYEQYF.

The V call is TRBV4-2, the J call TRBJ2-2; 8 bases align to TRBD1. Germline loops: CDR1 LGHNA, CDR2 YNFKEQ. CDR3 length: 15 residues. V was pared by 1 base and J by 5 bases, with 3 bases of the junction left unmatched. The CDR3 region is CASSQGTGRTGELFF. The DNA for the CDR3 is TGTGCCAGCAGCCAAGGGACAGGGAGAACCGGGGAGCTGTTTTTT.

In its sample, this clone was seen a few times. The chain is built from TRBV2 and TRBJ1-5, with TRBD1 matching 10 bases. This CDR3 spans 16 amino acids. V lost 6 bases and J lost 6; bases outside the gene matches: 11. The V gene's germline CDR1 is SNHLY and CDR2 FYNNEI. The CDR3 region is CASSQWTGGRVQPQHF. Here the CDR3 DNA reads TGTGCCAGCAGCCAATGGACAGGGGGAAGAGTTCAGCCCCAGCATTTT.

V is TRBV7-8 and J is TRBJ1-3, with D hard to call. V lost 5 bases and J lost 3, with 14 bases in between. The CDR3 has 15 amino acids. Germline V gene data show CDR1 as SGHVS and CDR2 as FQNEAQ. The CDR3 spells CASSPEGAIGNTIYF. The CDR3 bases are TGTGCCAGCAGCCCAGAGGGCGCAATTGGAAACACCATATATTTT.

The chain couples TRBV2 to TRBJ2-7, with 7 positions matching TRBD2. Germline lookup yields CDR1 SNHLY and CDR2 FYNNEI. After removal of 3 bases from V and 4 bases from J, the junction contained 3 bases not matched to a gene. This CDR3 is built from 13 residues. In DNA form, the CDR3 reads TGTGCCAGCAGTGATGGACTAGGTTACGAGCAGTACTTC. This encodes CASSDGLGYEQYF.

This rearrangement joins TRBV6-6 to TRBJ2-3, with D unclear. The CDR3 has 14 amino acids. The germline CDR1 and CDR2 sequences are MNHNY and SVGAGI (reference sequence). V was trimmed by 6 bases and J by 1 base, leaving 11 bases between them. The CDR3 is CASSLLRGTDTQYF. CDR3 nucleotide sequence: TGTGCCAGCAGCCTACTTCGGGGCACAGATACGCAGTATTTT.

This sequence joins TRBV5-8 and TRBJ1-3, with D perhaps TRBD1 (5 bases). The CDR3 extends over 15 amino acids. CDR1 is SGHTS and CDR2 is YDEGEE in the germline V gene. V lost 3 bases, J lost 0 bases, and 10 bases lay in between. CDR3 in amino acids: CASSWGDSSGNTIYF. The CDR3 nucleotides read TGTGCCAGCAGCTGGGGAGACAGCTCTGGAAACACCATATATTTT. Based on the CDR3 plus reference TRBV5-8 and TRBJ1-3, the full variable domain is EAGVTQSPTHLIKTRGQQATLRCSPISGHTSVYWYQQALGLGLQFLLWYDEGEERNRGNFPPRFSGRQFPNYSSELNVNALELEDSALYLCASSWGDSSGNTIYFGEGSWLTVV.

V gene TRBV5-1 combines with J gene TRBJ2-7; D may be TRBD2 (6 bases). Germline CDR1 is SGHRS and CDR2 is YFSETQ. This CDR3 has 14 residues. The V and J ends lost 4 bases and 1 base respectively, with 12 bases between them. The CDR3 DNA is TGCGCCAGCAGCCCAAGGAGGGGATCCTACGAGCAGTACTTC. It yields the protein CASSPRRGSYEQYF.

V is TRBV19 and J is TRBJ1-5; D is possibly TRBD1 (6 bases). Germline V CDR1 and CDR2: LNHDA, SQIVND (reference sequence). The ends were cut back, 5 bases at V and 8 bases at J, with 13 bases in the middle. This CDR3 has 13 residues. The CDR3: CASSYRDAEPQHF. CDR3 coding DNA: TGTGCCAGTAGTTACAGGGATGCCGAGCCCCAGCATTTT.

V and J are TRBV5-4 and TRBJ1-2; D call uncertain. Germline V CDR1 and CDR2: SGHNT, YYREEE (reference sequence). Deletions cut 4 bases from V and 2 bases from J, with 9 bases between. The CDR3 has 13 amino acids. The CDR3 region is CASSGALNYGYTF. The CDR3 bases are TGTGCCAGCAGCGGTGCACTGAACTATGGCTACACCTTC.

The rearrangement uses TRBV15 and TRBJ2-1; 7 nucleotides agree with TRBD1. CDR3 size: 15 residues. The V segment lost 0 bases and the J segment 4 bases; nucleotides outside the gene matches: 3. Germline-derived CDR1 and CDR2 are LNHNV and YYDKDF (reference sequence). The CDR3 region is CATSRDRGQYNEQFF. CDR3 DNA sequence: TGTGCCACCAGCAGAGATCGGGGACAGTACAATGAGCAGTTCTTC.

J is TRBJ2-3 and V is TRBV7-6; D call uncertain. Trimming removed 0 bases at V and 0 bases at J, with 7 bases between. This CDR3 has 15 residues. Germline V gene lookup returns CDR1 SGHVS and CDR2 FNYEAQ. The CDR3 protein is CASSLARTSTDTQYF. The CDR3 DNA reads as TGTGCCAGCAGCTTAGCTAGAACTAGCACAGATACGCAGTATTTT.

The chain has TRBV2 and TRBJ1-6, with 9 bases identical to TRBD1. The germline V gene encodes CDR1 SNHLY and CDR2 FYNNEI. With 8 bases clipped from V and 6 bases from J, the junction kept 5 bases outside the gene matches. CDR3 length equals 14 residues. CDR3 sequence: CASLPGQGNSPLHF. As DNA, the CDR3 is TGTGCCAGCCTACCGGGACAGGGTAATTCACCCCTCCACTTT.